This T cell receptor beta chain appears in the sequencing data of a study of T cell clones after liver transplantation. Study-level information: Pre-transplant mixed lymphocyte reactions yielded third-party-reactive TCRbeta sequences as comparators for graft-donor-reactive sequences. Without induction therapy, subjects received standard immunosuppression until 12-24 months post-transplant.

Study-wide points: These preliminary findings come from unstandardized post-transplant sampling times. Post-transplant, graft-donor-reactive CD4 TCRbeta sequences in blood dropped significantly in 5 of 8 subjects.

Repertoires were generated with immunoSEQ multiplex PCR, while TCRdb's copy carries only in-frame clones and drops some. The sample lists roughly 80,000 clones; around four fifths were seen once. Germline CDR1 reads GTSNPN; CDR2 reads SVGIG (reference sequence). There are 12 residues in the CDR3. V dropped 0 bases and J dropped 6 bases, with 6 bases sitting between them. On this clone itself: What it binds is unknown.

The chain carries TRBV30 and TRBJ1-3; D not resolved. The receptor comes from a human patient who received a liver transplant. Some T cells may have originated in the graft donor. The material sequenced was CD4+ T cells from blood, taken at the 22-month timepoint. CDR3 sequence reads: CAWSVIQNTIYF. CDR3 bases: TGTGCCTGGAGTGTAATTCAAAACACCATATATTTT.